What follows describes a single TCR beta chain. Other DNA sequences within the sample encode an identical CDR3. Germline V CDR1 and CDR2: MDHEN, SYDVKM. This CDR3 contains 15 residues. Trimming at V came to 6 bases and at J to 4 bases, leaving 5 bases not matched to a gene. In the original workflow: From reference gene primer amplification, estimates of nucleated cell counts were derived. Assay used: immunoSEQ multiplex PCR; TCRdb lists only in-frame clones, some missing. V and J calls and clone size come straight from that table; D and trimming were deduced from the DNA. The sample lists under 85,000 clones; over 70% were seen once. This entry belongs to a study of blood T cell repertoires in COVID-19.

This receptor was obtained from a man aged 50 to 60 with acute or convalescent COVID-19. The specimen sequenced was peripheral blood. The genes are TRBV28 and TRBJ2-6, with TRBD2 matching 8 bases. CDR3 in DNA: TGTGCCAGCAGCCTTAGCGGGACCGGGGCCAACGTCCTGACTTTC. It yields the protein CASSLSGTGANVLTF.